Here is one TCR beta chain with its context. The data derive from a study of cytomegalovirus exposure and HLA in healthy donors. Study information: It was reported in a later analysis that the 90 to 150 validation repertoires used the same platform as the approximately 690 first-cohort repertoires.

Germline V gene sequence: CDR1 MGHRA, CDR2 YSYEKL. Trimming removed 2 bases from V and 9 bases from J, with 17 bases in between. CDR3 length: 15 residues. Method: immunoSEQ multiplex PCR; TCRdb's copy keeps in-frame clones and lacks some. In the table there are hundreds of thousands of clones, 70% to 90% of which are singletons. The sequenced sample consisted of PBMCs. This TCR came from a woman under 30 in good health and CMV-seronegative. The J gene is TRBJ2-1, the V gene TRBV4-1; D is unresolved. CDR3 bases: TGCGCCAGCAGCCAAAGCGATTTGGGCAACACTGAGCAGTTCTTC. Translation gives CASSQSDLGNTEQFF.